The clone carrying this TCR beta chain was recorded a few times. This entry belongs to a study of blood T cell repertoires in COVID-19. As for the study in general: Sites across the United States, Italy and Spain contributed samples from acute and convalescent COVID-19. T cells, B-cell-depleted T cells, or PBMCs supplied cDNA or gDNA.

How the authors handled the data: Amplification of reference gene primers provided the estimated nucleated cell counts. Sequenced by immunoSEQ multiplex PCR; TCRdb stores in-frame clones only, minus some. V and J calls and clone size are those listed in that table; D and trimming were worked out from the DNA. The sample has some 150,000 clones, 84% seen once; the top ten hold 2.2%. The CDR3 loop spans 14 amino acids. Germline-derived CDR1 and CDR2 are SGHRS and YFSETQ. Trimming removed 5 bases at V and 2 bases at J, with 13 bases between. The rearrangement uses TRBV5-1 and TRBJ2-5; possible D gene TRBD1, 6 bases. The source is a man between 65 and 79 years old with acute or convalescent COVID-19. The sequenced material came from peripheral blood. In nucleotides, the CDR3 is TGCGCCAGCAGTGGACAGATCCCACAAGAGACCCAGTACTTC. Its protein product is CASSGQIPQETQYF.